This paragraph covers one T cell receptor (beta chain) sequence. This sample is part of a study of blood T cell repertoires in COVID-19. Study as a whole: Both acute and convalescent COVID-19 samples were obtained from the United States, Italy and Spain. T cells, B-cell-depleted T cells, or PBMCs provided the cDNA or gDNA that served as material.

Original data processing: Counts of nucleated cells, estimated from reference gene primer amplification, were obtained. Produced via immunoSEQ multiplex PCR; TCRdb's table is partial and in-frame only. V, J and clone size are those of that table, while D and trimming were read from the DNA. The sample has fewer than 250,000 clones, less than 90% seen once. V lost 4 bases, J lost 1 base, and 16 bases lay in between. This CDR3 has 16 amino acids. Germline V CDR1 and CDR2: SGHTA, FQGNSA. The TCR originated in a man aged 65-85 years with acute or convalescent COVID-19. The V and J genes are TRBV7-2 and TRBJ1-1; no reliable D call. Sequenced material: peripheral blood. The CDR3 loop is CASSSYLLRTNTEAFF. The CDR3, as DNA: TGTGCCAGCAGCTCCTACCTTCTCCGCACGAACACTGAAGCTTTCTTT.